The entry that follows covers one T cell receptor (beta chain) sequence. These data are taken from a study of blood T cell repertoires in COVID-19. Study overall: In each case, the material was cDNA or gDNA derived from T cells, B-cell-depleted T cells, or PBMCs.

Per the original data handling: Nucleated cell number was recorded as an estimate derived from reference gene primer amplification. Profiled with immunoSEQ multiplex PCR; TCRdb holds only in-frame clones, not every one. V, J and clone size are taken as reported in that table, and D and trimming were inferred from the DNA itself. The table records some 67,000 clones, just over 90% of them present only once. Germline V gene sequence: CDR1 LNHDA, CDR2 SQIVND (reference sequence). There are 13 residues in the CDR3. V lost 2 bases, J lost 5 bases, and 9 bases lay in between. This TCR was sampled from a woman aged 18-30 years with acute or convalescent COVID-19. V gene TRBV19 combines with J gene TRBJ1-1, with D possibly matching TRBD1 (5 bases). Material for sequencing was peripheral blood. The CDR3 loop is CASSIQGSTEAFF. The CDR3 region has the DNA TGTGCCAGTAGTATACAGGGTTCGACTGAAGCTTTCTTT.